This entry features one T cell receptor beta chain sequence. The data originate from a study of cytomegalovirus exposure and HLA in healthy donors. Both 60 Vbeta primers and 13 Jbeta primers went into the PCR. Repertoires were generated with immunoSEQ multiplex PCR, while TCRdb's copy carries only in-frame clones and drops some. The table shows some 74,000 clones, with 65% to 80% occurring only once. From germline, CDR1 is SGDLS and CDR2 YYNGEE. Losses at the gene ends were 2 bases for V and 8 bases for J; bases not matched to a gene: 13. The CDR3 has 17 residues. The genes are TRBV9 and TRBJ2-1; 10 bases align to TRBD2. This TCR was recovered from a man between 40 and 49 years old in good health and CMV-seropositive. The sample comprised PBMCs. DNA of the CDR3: TGTGCCAGCAGCGTGTCCGGGACTAGCGAACTTGGCGATGAGCAGTTCTTC. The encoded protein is CASSVSGTSELGDEQFF.